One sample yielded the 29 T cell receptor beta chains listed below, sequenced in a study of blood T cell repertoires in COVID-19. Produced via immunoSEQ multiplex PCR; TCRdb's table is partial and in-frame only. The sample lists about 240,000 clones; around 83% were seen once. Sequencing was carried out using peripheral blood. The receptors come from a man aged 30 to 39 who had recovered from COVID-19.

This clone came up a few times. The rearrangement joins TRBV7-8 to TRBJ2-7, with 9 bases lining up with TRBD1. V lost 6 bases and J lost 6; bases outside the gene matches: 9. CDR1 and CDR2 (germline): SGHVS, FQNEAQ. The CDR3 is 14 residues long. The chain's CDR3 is CASSPGQGTVEQYV. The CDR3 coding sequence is TGTGCCAGCAGTCCGGGACAGGGCACTGTCGAGCAGTACGTC.

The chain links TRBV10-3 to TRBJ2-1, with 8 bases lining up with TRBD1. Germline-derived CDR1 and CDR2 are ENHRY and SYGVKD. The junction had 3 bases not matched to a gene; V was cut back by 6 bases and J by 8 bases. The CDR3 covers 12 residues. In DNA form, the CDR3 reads TGTGCCATCAGGGGGACAGGAGATGAGCAGTTCTTC. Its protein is CAIRGTGDEQFF.

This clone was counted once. The CDR3 DNA reads TGTGCGAACCGGGACAGCGGTATGGGCTACACCTTC. Its protein product is CANRDSGMGYTF. The chain employs TRBV6-4 and TRBJ1-2, with 7 bases aligning to TRBD1. Per germline, CDR1 MRHNA and CDR2 SNTAGT. The CDR3 runs to 12 residues.

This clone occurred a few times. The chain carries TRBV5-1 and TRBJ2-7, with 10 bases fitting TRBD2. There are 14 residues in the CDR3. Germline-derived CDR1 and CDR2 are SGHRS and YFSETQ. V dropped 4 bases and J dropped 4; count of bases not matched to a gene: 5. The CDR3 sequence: CASSTSGGDYEQYF. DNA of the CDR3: TGCGCCAGCAGCACAAGCGGGGGGGATTACGAGCAGTACTTC.

CDR3 loop: CASSISRGGASV. Here the CDR3 DNA reads TGTGCCAGCAGCATATCGAGGGGCGGGGCTTCGGTC. The V gene is TRBV6-5, the J gene TRBJ2-7; D might be TRBD2 (6 bases). The CDR3 runs to 12 residues. Germline V CDR1 and CDR2: MNHEY, SVGAGI.

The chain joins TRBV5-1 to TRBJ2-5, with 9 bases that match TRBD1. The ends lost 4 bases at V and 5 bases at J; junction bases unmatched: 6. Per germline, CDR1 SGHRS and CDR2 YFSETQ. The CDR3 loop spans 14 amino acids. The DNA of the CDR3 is TGCGCCAGCAGCGGAGGGACAGGGATGGAGACCCAGTACTTC. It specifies CASSGGTGMETQYF.

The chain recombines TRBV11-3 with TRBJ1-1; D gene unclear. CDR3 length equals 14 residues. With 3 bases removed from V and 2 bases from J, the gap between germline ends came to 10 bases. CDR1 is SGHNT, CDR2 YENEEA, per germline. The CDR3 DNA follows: TGTGCCAGCAGCTTGAGTAATAGCAACACTGAAGCTTTCTTT. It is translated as CASSLSNSNTEAFF.

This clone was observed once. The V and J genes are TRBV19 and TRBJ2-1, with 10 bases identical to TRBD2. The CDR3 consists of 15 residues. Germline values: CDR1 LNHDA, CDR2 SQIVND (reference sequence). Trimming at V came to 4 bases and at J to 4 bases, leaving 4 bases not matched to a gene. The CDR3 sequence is CASSTQRGGYNEQFF. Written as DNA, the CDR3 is TGTGCCAGTAGTACTCAGCGGGGGGGATACAATGAGCAGTTCTTC. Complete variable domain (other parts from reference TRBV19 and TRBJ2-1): DGGITQSPKYLFRKEGQNVTLSCEQNLNHDAMYWYRQDPGQGLRLIYYSQIVNDFQKGDIAEGYSVSREKKESFPLTVTSAQKNPTAFYLCASSTQRGGYNEQFFGPGTRLTVL.

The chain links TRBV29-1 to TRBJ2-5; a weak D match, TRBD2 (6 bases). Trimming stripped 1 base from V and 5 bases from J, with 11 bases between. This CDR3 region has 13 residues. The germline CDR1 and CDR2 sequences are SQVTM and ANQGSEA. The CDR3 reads CSVEVTGRETQYF. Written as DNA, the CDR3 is TGCAGCGTTGAAGTGACGGGGAGGGAGACCCAGTACTTC.

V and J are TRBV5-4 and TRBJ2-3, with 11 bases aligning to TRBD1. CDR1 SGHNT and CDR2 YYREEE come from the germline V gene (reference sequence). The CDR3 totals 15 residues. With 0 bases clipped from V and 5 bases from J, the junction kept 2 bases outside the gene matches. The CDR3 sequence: CASSLGTGGRDTQYF. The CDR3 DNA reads TGTGCCAGCAGCTTGGGGACAGGGGGCAGAGATACGCAGTATTTT.

CDR3 in amino acids: CAITSMSGNTIYF. DNA of the CDR3: TGTGCCATCACTTCGATGAGCGGAAACACCATATATTTT. The chain joins TRBV10-3 to TRBJ1-3; D not certain. With 7 bases removed from V and 4 bases from J, the gap between germline ends came to 11 bases. The germline gives CDR1 ENHRY, CDR2 SYGVKD. The CDR3 length is 13 residues.

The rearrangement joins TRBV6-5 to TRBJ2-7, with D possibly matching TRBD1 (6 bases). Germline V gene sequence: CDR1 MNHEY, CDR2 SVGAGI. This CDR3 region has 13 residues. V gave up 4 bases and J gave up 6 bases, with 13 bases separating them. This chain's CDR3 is CASSLQGKGEQYF. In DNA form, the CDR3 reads TGTGCCAGCAGTTTACAGGGAAAAGGCGAGCAGTACTTC.

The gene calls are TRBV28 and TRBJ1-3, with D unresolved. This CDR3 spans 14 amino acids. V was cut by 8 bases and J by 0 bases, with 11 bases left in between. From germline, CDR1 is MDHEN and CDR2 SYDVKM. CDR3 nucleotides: TGTGCCAGCGTAGCCAGCCACTCTGGAAACACCATATATTTT. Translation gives CASVASHSGNTIYF.

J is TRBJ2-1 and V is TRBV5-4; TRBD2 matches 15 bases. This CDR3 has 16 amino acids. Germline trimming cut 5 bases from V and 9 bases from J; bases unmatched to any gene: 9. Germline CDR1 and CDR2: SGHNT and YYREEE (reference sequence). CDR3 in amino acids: CASRRTSGGEVSEQFF. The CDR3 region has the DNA TGTGCCAGCAGACGGACTAGCGGGGGGGAGGTTAGTGAGCAGTTCTTC.

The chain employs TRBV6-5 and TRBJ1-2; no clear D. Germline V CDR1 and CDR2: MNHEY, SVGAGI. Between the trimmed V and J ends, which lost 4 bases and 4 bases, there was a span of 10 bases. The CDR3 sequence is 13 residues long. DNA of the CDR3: TGTGCCAGCAGTTCTAGGCCAGCCTATGGCTACACCTTC. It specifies CASSSRPAYGYTF.

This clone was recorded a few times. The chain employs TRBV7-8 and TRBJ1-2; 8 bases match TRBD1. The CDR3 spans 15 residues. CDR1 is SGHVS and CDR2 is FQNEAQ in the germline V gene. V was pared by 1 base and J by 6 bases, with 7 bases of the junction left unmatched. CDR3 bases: TGTGCCAGCAGCTTAGTCGACAGGGGCGGGGATGGCTACACCTTC. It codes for CASSLVDRGGDGYTF.

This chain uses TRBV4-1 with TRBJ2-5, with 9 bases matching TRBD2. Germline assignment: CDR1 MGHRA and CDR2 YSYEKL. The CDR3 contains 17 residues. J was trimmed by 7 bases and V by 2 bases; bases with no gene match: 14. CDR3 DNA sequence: TGCGCCAGCAGCCAACAGGCTAGCGGGGTTATCGGGGGGACCCAGTACTTC. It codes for CASSQQASGVIGGTQYF.

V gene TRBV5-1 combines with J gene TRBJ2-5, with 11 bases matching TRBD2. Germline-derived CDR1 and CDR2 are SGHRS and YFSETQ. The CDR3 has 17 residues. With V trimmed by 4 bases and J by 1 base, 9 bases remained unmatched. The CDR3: CASSITGTSGTQETQYF. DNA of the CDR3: TGCGCCAGCAGCATCACCGGGACTAGCGGAACCCAAGAGACCCAGTACTTC.

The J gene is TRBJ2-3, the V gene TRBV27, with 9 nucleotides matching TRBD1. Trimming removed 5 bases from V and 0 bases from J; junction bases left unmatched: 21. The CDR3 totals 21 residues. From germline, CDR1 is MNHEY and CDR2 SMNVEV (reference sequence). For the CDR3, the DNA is TGTGCCAGCAGTCCACTAACGATCCGGGACAGGGTCTCCTATAGCACAGATACGCAGTATTTT. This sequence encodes CASSPLTIRDRVSYSTDTQYF.

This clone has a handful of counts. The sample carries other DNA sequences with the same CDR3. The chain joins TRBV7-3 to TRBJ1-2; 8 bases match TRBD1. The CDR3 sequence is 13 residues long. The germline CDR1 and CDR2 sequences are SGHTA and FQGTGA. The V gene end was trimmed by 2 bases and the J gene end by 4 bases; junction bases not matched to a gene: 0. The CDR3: CASSLGQGYGYTF. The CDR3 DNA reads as TGTGCCAGCAGCTTAGGACAGGGCTATGGCTACACCTTC.

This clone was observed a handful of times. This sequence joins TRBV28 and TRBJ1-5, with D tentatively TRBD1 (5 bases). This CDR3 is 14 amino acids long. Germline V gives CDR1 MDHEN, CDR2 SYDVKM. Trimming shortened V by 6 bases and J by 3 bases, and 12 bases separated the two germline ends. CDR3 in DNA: TGTGCCAGCAGCCTAGGGGTGGCCAATCAGCCCCAGCATTTT. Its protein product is CASSLGVANQPQHF. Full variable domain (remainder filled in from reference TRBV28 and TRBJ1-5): DVKVTQSSRYLVKRTGEKVFLECVQDMDHENMFWYRQDPGLGLRLIYFSYDVKMKEKGDIPEGYSVSREKKERFSLILESASTNQTSMYLCASSLGVANQPQHFGDGTRLSIL.

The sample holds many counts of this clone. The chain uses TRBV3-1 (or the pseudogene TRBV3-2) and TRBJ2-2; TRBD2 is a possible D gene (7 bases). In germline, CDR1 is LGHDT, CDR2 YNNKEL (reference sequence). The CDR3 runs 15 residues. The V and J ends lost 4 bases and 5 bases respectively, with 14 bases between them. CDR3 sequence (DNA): TGTGCCAGCAGCCGGGGGGGCTCTCGTACCGGGGAGCTGTTTTTT. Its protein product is CASSRGGSRTGELFF.

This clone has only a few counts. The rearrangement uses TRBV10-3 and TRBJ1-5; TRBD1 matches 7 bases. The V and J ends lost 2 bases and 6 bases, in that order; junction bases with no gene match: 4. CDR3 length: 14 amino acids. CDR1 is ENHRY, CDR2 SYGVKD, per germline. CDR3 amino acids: CAISETGEGQPQHF. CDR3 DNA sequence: TGTGCCATCAGTGAGACAGGGGAAGGTCAGCCCCAGCATTTT.

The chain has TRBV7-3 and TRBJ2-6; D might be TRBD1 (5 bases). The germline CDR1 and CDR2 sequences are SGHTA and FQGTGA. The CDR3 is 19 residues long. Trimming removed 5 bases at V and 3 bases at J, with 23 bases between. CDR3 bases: TGTGCCAGCAGCGGCTGGCAGGGCAGGGCCCCTGGTGGGGCCAACGTCCTGACTTTC. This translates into CASSGWQGRAPGGANVLTF. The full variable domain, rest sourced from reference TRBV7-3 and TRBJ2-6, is GAGVSQTPSNKVTEKGKYVELRCDPISGHTALYWYRQSLGQGPEFLIYFQGTGAADDSGLPNDRFFAVRPEGSVSTLKIQRTERGDSAVYLCASSGWQGRAPGGANVLTFGAGSRLTVL.

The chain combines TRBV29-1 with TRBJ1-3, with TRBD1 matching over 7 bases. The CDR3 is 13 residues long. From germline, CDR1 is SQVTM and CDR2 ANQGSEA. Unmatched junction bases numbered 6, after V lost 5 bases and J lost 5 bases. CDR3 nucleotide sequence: TGCAGCGTTCGGACAGGCGCGCGAAACACCATATATTTT. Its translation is CSVRTGARNTIYF.

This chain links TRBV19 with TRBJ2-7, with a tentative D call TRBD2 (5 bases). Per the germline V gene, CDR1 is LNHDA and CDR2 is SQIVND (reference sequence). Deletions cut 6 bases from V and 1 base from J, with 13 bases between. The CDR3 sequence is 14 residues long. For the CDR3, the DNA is TGTGCCAGTAGCTCCGGGGATTCATCCTACGAGCAGTACGTC. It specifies CASSSGDSSYEQYV.

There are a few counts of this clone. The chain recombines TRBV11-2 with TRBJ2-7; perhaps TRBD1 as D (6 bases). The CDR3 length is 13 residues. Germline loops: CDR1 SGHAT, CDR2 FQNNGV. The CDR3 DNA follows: TGTGCCAGCAGCCTAGACAGGTTTTACGAGCAGTACGTC. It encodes CASSLDRFYEQYV.

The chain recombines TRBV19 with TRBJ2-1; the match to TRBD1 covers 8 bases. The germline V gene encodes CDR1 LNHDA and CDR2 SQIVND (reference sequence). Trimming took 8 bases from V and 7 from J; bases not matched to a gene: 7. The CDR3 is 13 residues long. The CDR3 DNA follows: TGTGCCAGTTCTCAGGGGGCCTTAAATGAGCAGTTCTTC. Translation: CASSQGALNEQFF.

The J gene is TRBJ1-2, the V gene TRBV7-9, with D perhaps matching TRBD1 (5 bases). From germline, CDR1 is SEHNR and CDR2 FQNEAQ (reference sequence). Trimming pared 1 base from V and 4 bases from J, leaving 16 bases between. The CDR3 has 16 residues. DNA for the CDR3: TGTGCCAGCAGCTTAGACGCCCAGGGCGCAGGCTATGGCTACACCTTC. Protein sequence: CASSLDAQGAGYGYTF.